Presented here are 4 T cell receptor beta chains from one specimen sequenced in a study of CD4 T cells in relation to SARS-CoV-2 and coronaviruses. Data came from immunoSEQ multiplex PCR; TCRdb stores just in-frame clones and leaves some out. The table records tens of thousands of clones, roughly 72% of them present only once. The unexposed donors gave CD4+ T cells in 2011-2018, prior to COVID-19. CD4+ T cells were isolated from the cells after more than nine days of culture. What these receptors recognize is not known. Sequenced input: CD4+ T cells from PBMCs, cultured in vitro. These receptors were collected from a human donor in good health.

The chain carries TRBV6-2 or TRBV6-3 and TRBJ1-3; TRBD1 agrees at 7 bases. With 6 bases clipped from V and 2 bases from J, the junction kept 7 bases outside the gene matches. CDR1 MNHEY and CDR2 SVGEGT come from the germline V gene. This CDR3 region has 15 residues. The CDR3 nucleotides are TGTGCCAGCAGCGACTTACAGGGGACTGGAAACACCATATATTTT. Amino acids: CASSDLQGTGNTIYF.

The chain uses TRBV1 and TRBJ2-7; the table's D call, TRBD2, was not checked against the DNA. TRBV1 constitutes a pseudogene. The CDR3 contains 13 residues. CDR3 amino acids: CTSSQPPGGRQYF. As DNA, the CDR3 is TGCACCAGCAGCCAACCCCCGGGAGGGCGGCAGTACTTC.

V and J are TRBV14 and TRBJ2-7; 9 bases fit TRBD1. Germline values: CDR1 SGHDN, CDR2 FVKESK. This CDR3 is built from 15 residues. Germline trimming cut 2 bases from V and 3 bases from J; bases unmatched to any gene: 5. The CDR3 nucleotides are TGTGCCAGCAGCCAAAAGTTGGGACAGGGCTACGAGCAGTACTTC. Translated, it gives CASSQKLGQGYEQYF.

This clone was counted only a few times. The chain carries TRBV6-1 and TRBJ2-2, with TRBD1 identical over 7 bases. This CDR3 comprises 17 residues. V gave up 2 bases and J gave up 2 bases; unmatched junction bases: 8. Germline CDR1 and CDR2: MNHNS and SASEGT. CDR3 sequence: CASSESRDSLNTGELFF. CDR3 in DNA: TGTGCCAGCAGTGAATCGAGGGACAGCCTAAACACCGGGGAGCTGTTTTTT.